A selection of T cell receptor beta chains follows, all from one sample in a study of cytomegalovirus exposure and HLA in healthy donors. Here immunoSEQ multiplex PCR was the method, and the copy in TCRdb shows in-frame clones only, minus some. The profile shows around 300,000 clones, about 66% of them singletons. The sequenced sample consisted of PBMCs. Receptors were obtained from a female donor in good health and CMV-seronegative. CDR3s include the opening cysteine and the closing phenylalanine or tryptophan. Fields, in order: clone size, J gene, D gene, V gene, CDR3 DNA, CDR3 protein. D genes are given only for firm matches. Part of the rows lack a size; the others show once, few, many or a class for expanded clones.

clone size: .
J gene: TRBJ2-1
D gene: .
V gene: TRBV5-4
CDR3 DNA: TGTGCCAGCGGGCAGGTGGGCCTTAACAATGAGCAGTTCTTC
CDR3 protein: CASGQVGLNNEQFF

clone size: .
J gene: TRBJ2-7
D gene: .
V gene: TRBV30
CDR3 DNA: TGTGCCTGGAGTGTAGACAGCTACGAGCAGTACTTC
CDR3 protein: CAWSVDSYEQYF

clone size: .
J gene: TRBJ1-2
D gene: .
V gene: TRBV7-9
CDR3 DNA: TGTTCCCATGTGGACCAGGGGTTTGGCTACACCTTC
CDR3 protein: CSHVDQGFGYTF

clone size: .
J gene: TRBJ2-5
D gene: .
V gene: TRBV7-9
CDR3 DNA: TGTTCCAGCAGATCAGGGATTGAGACCCAGTACTTC
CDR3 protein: CSSRSGIETQYF

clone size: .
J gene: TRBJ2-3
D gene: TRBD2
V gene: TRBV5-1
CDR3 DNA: TGCGCCAGCAGCTTGATTGCGGGAGGTGTTTTGGATACGCAGTATTTT
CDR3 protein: CASSLIAGGVLDTQYF

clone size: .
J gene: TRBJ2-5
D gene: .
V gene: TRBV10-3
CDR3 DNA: TGTGCCACCTCTGGAGGGAAGGGAGAGACCCAGTACTTC
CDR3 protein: CATSGGKGETQYF

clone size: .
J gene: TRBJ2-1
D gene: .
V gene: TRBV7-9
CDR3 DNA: TGTTCCAGCAGCCATACGGGATCCATGCGGAATGAGCAGTTCTTC
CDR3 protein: CSSSHTGSMRNEQFF

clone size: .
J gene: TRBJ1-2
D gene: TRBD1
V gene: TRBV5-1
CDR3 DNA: TGCGCCAGCAGCTTGGCCAGGACAGGGGACTCCTACACCTTC
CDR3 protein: CASSLARTGDSYTF

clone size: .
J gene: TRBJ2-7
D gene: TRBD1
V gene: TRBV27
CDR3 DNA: TGTGCCAGCTCCACGGGACAGGGGATAAGGGAGCAGTACTTC
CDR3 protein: CASSTGQGIREQYF

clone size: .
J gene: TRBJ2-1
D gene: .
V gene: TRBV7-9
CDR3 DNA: TGTGCCAGCAGCTTACCTAGTCAGAATGAGCAGTTCTTC
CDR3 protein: CASSLPSQNEQFF

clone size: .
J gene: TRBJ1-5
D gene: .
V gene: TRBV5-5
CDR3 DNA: TGTGCCAGCAGCTTGTACTCGGATCAGCCCCAGCATTTT
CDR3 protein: CASSLYSDQPQHF

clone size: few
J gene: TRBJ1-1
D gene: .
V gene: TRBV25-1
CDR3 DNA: TGTGCCAGCAGTGACGAAGGGGCGAGAACTGAAGCTTTCTTT
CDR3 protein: CASSDEGARTEAFF

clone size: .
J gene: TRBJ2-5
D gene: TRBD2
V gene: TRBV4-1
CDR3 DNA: TGCGCCAGCAGCCAAGAGAGTAGCGGGAGTGGAGAGACCCAGTACTTC
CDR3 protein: CASSQESSGSGETQYF

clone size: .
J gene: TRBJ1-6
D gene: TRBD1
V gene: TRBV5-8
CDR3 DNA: TGTGCCAGCAGCTTGCCCCAGGACAGGGTGAGATCACCCCTCCACTTT
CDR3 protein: CASSLPQDRVRSPLHF

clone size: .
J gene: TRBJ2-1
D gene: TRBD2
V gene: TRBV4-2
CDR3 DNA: TGTGCCAGCAGCGCACCGGGACTAGCGGGAGACAATGAGCAGTTCTTC
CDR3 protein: CASSAPGLAGDNEQFF

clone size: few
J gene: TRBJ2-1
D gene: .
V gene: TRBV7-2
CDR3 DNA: TGTGCCAGCAGCCTCAATCTGAGGTCCTACAATGAGCAGTTCTTC
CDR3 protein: CASSLNLRSYNEQFF

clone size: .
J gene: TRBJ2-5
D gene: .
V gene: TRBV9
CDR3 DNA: TGTGCCAGCGGGGGGGGCACCCAAGAGACCCAGTACTTC
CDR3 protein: CASGGGTQETQYF

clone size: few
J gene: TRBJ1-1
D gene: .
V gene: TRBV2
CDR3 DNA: TGTGCCAGCAGTCCAACAGGGTACACTGAAGCTTTCTTT
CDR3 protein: CASSPTGYTEAFF

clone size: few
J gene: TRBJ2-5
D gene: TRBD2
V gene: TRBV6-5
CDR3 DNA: TGTGCCAGCAGTCCGTTGGGGGAGGGGGAGACCCAGTACTTC
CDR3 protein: CASSPLGEGETQYF

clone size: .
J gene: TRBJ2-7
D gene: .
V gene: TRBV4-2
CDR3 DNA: TGTGCCAGCAGCCAAGATGCCGGGGGAGCCTACGAGCAGTACTTC
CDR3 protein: CASSQDAGGAYEQYF

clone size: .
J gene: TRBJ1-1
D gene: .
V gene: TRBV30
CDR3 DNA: TGTGCCTGGCTGGGGGGAGTAGCAGCTTTCTTT
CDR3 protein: CAWLGGVAAFF

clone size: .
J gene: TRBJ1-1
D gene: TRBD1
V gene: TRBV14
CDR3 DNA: TGTGCCAGCAGCCAAGGGTTTGGGACAGGTCCTAAAGCTTTCTTT
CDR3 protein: CASSQGFGTGPKAFF

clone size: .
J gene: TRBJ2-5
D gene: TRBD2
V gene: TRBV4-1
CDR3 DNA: TGCGCCAGCAGCCAAGGGATGGGGGGGACGGCTCCCGGTGAGACCCAGTACTTC
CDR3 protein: CASSQGMGGTAPGETQYF

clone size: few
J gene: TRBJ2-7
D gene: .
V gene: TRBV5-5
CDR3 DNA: TGTGCCAGCAGCCTACTTTCGGACAGATCCTACGAGCAGTACTTC
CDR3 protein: CASSLLSDRSYEQYF

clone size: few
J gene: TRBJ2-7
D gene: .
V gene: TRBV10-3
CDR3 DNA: TGTGCCATCAGTGAAAGGACTTACACAGGGATCTACGAGCAGTACTTC
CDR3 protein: CAISERTYTGIYEQYF

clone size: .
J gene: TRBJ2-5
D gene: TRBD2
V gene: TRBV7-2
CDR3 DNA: TGTGCCAGCAGCAACCTAGCGGGATTCCAAGAGACCCAGTACTTC
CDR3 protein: CASSNLAGFQETQYF

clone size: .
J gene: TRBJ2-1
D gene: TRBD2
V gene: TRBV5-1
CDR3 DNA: TGCGCCAGCAGCTTGCTCAAGCGGGAGGGCTTTGATGAGCAGTTCTTC
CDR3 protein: CASSLLKREGFDEQFF

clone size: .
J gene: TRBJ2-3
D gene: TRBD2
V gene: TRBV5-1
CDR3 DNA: TGCGCCAGCAGCTTGGTAGCGGGAGACGCGGATACGCAGTATTTT
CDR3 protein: CASSLVAGDADTQYF

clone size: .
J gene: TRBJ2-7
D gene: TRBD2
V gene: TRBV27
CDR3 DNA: TGTGCCAGCAGTCCTCTAGCGGCGCCCTACGAGCAGTACTTC
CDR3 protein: CASSPLAAPYEQYF

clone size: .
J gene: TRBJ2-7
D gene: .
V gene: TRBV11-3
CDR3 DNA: TGTGCCAGCAGCCCCGGGGGGCTAAACGACGAGCAGTACTTC
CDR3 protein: CASSPGGLNDEQYF

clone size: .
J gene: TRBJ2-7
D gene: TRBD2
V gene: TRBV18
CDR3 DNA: TGTGCCAGCTCACAAGGACTAGCGGGAGATTACGAGCAGTACTTC
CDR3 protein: CASSQGLAGDYEQYF

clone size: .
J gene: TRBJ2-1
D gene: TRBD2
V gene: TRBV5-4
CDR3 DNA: TGTGCCAGCAGCTTAGGGAGTGCGGGAGGGCGGGTTGAGCAGTTCTTC
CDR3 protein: CASSLGSAGGRVEQFF

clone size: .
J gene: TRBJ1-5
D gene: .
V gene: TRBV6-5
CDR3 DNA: TGTGCCAGCAGTACCTACAGGGATTATCAGCCCCAGCATTTT
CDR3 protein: CASSTYRDYQPQHF

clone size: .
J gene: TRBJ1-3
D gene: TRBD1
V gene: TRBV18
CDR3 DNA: TGTGCCAGCTCACCGCTCCCGGGACAGGCCTTGAGCTCTGGAAACACCATATATTTT
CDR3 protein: CASSPLPGQALSSGNTIYF

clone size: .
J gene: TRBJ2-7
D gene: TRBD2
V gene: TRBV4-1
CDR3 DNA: TGCGCCAGCAGCCATCCCCCGACTAGCGGGAAGTCCTACGAGCAGTACTTC
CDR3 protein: CASSHPPTSGKSYEQYF

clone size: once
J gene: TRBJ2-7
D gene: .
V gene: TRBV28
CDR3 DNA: TGTGCCAGCAGTCCCCGACCCGGGAGTCATCCCGAGCAGTACTTC
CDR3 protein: CASSPRPGSHPEQYF